Listed below are T cell receptor beta chains from one sample, sequenced in a study of blood T cell repertoires in COVID-19. Produced via immunoSEQ multiplex PCR; TCRdb's table is partial and in-frame only. The table records around 92,000 clones, about 82% of them present only once. Material: peripheral blood. These receptors were collected from a human donor in a cohort sampled during active COVID-19. Both conserved end residues are trimmed from each CDR3. Each record gives: V gene, clone size, D gene, J gene, CDR3 protein. D genes are given only for firm matches. The listing skips clone size in some rows; elsewhere it reads once, few, many or a size class.

v_call: TRBV4-3; clone_size: large; d_call: TRBD2; j_call: TRBJ2-1; cdr3_aa: ASSQDVAGGPSYNEQF
v_call: TRBV5-6; clone_size: -; d_call: TRBD1; j_call: TRBJ1-3; cdr3_aa: ASSLGQGARGNTIY
v_call: TRBV4-2; clone_size: few; d_call: -; j_call: TRBJ1-4; cdr3_aa: ASSQDLGRNEKLF
v_call: TRBV6-5; clone_size: -; d_call: TRBD1; j_call: TRBJ2-3; cdr3_aa: ASSDRGGTDTQY
v_call: TRBV7-9; clone_size: -; d_call: -; j_call: TRBJ2-7; cdr3_aa: ASGIGRGYEQY
v_call: TRBV7-8; clone_size: -; d_call: -; j_call: TRBJ2-7; cdr3_aa: ASSLRGGMDEQY
v_call: TRBV19; clone_size: -; d_call: -; j_call: TRBJ1-1; cdr3_aa: ASSIGGIGTEAF
v_call: TRBV3-1/TRBV3-2; clone_size: once; d_call: TRBD2; j_call: TRBJ2-4; cdr3_aa: ASSQVAGQNIQY
v_call: TRBV2; clone_size: -; d_call: TRBD1; j_call: TRBJ1-2; cdr3_aa: ASSAPGQTYGYT
v_call: TRBV6-5; clone_size: -; d_call: TRBD1; j_call: TRBJ2-7; cdr3_aa: ASSFGQGRVTYEQY
v_call: TRBV28; clone_size: -; d_call: TRBD2; j_call: TRBJ2-1; cdr3_aa: AAVSLAGGFSEQF
v_call: TRBV7-8; clone_size: -; d_call: TRBD1; j_call: TRBJ2-2; cdr3_aa: ASSLAPGQGYGELF
v_call: TRBV6-5; clone_size: -; d_call: TRBD1; j_call: TRBJ1-5; cdr3_aa: ASSSDRDGQPQH
v_call: TRBV10-3; clone_size: -; d_call: TRBD1; j_call: TRBJ2-5; cdr3_aa: AISGQGRETQY
v_call: TRBV28; clone_size: once; d_call: -; j_call: TRBJ1-5; cdr3_aa: ASSLSRGRFLGNQPQH
v_call: TRBV7-9; clone_size: -; d_call: -; j_call: TRBJ2-1; cdr3_aa: ASSFTVIEQF
v_call: TRBV11-3; clone_size: -; d_call: TRBD1; j_call: TRBJ2-2; cdr3_aa: ASSSPGTGDNTGELF
v_call: TRBV29-1; clone_size: -; d_call: -; j_call: TRBJ1-5; cdr3_aa: SVQYREGQPQH
v_call: TRBV19; clone_size: once; d_call: -; j_call: TRBJ2-3; cdr3_aa: ASSGGGQSSTDTQY
v_call: TRBV30; clone_size: -; d_call: -; j_call: TRBJ1-4; cdr3_aa: AWRPGANEKLF
v_call: TRBV7-2; clone_size: -; d_call: -; j_call: TRBJ1-1; cdr3_aa: ASSLVGQNTEAF
v_call: TRBV6-5; clone_size: -; d_call: TRBD1; j_call: TRBJ1-1; cdr3_aa: ASTKQGMNTEAF
v_call: TRBV12-3/TRBV12-4; clone_size: -; d_call: -; j_call: TRBJ1-2; cdr3_aa: ASSFAGYGGYT
v_call: TRBV5-4; clone_size: -; d_call: -; j_call: TRBJ1-1; cdr3_aa: ASRGGGVRTEAF
v_call: TRBV19; clone_size: -; d_call: TRBD1; j_call: TRBJ2-1; cdr3_aa: ASSAGTGGPSSYNEQF
v_call: TRBV4-3; clone_size: -; d_call: -; j_call: TRBJ1-4; cdr3_aa: ASSQEGLTNEKLF
v_call: TRBV6-5; clone_size: -; d_call: TRBD1; j_call: TRBJ1-1; cdr3_aa: ASSKTGGDTEAF
v_call: TRBV28; clone_size: -; d_call: -; j_call: TRBJ1-2; cdr3_aa: ASSRGMRGDGYT
v_call: TRBV20-1; clone_size: -; d_call: -; j_call: TRBJ2-7; cdr3_aa: SASSGDSYEQY
v_call: TRBV11-2; clone_size: once; d_call: TRBD2; j_call: TRBJ2-7; cdr3_aa: ASSSPAGTSTLLY
v_call: TRBV11-2; clone_size: -; d_call: TRBD1; j_call: TRBJ2-7; cdr3_aa: ASSKPGQGSYEQY
v_call: TRBV5-1; clone_size: -; d_call: TRBD1; j_call: TRBJ2-1; cdr3_aa: ASSPGQTYNEQF
v_call: TRBV3-1/TRBV3-2; clone_size: -; d_call: -; j_call: TRBJ2-7; cdr3_aa: ASSPLESSYEQY